This TCR beta chain is from a study of blood T cell repertoires in COVID-19. Overall study context: The United States, Italy and Spain were the sources of the acute and convalescent COVID-19 samples. PBMCs, B-cell-depleted T cells, or T cells were the source of the cDNA or gDNA that made up the material.

Original handling: How many nucleated cells were present was estimated from reference gene primer amplification. Some clones are missing from TCRdb's copy, which holds only in-frame ones; the method was immunoSEQ multiplex PCR. V and J calls and clone size follow that table, whereas D and trimming were derived from the DNA. The data contain around 92,000 clones, about 91% of them seen just once; the ten biggest clones take up about 5%. The sequencing sample was made of peripheral blood. This sequence was found in a woman of 80 years or more with active COVID-19.

CDR3 sequence reads: CASSLTGTRGETQYF. Written as DNA, the CDR3 is TGTGCCAGCAGCCTGACCGGGACTAGGGGAGAGACCCAGTACTTC. The J gene is TRBJ2-5, the V gene TRBV14; 8 bases are a match to TRBD2. After removal of 4 bases from V and 4 bases from J, the junction contained 8 bases not matched to a gene. CDR1 is SGHDN and CDR2 is FVKESK in the germline V gene. CDR3 length: 15 amino acids.